The sequence of this T cell receptor (beta chain) was determined in a study of regulatory T cells in long-lasting Graves disease. Arm-PCR of CDR3 regions and iRepertoire HTBI primers were used to build TCR beta libraries. One entry per CDR3 protein, called by TCRdb with MiXCR from the multiplex PCR reads. The sample has 350,000 to 450,000 distinct CDR3 sequences, more than 20% seen once. Specified time point: persistent/refractory GD, antithyroid drugs over 5 years with positive TRAb. Scientists built the TCR library using RNA that was extracted from PBMCs. Guidelines of the American Thyroid Association were used to diagnose Graves' disease. All patients originated from an endocrinology department located in Xi'an, China. Many counts were recorded for this clonotype. The TCR comes from a woman between 40 and 55 years old with Graves disease. The specimen was peripheral blood mononuclear cells (PBMCs), collected when the disease was refractory, from a patient treated with antithyroid drugs.

CDR3 protein: CASSLYPPGQGNSPLHF. CDR3 nucleotides: TGCGCCAGCAGCTTGTACCCACCGGGACAGGGGAATTCACCCCTCCACTTT. The gene calls are TRBV5-1 and TRBJ1-6; 10 bases are shared with TRBD1. V dropped 1 base and J dropped 7; count of bases not matched to a gene: 8. The germline V gene has CDR1 SGHRS and CDR2 YFSETQ. The CDR3 loop spans 17 amino acids. Combining the CDR3 with reference TRBV5-1 and TRBJ1-6 gives the whole variable domain KAGVTQTPRYLIKTRGQQVTLSCSPISGHRSVSWYQQTPGQGLQFLFEYFSETQRNKGNFPGRFSGRQFSNSRSEMNVSTLELGDSALYLCASSLYPPGQGNSPLHFGNGTRLTVT.